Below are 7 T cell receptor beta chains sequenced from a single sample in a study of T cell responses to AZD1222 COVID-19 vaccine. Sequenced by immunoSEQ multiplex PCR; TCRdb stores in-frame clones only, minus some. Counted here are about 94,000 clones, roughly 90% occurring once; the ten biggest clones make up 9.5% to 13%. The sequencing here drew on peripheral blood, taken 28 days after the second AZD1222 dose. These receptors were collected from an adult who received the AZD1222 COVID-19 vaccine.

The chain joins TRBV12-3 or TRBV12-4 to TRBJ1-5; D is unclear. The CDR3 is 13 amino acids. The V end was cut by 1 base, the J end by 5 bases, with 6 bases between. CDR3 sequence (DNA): TGTGCCAGCAGTTTAGGGGATCATCAGCCCCAGCATTTT. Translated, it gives CASSLGDHQPQHF.

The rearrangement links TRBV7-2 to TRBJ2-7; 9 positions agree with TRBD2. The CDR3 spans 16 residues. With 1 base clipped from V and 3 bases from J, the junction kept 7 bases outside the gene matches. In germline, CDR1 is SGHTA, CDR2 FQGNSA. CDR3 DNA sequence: TGTGCCAGCAGCTTAGACCCTAGCGGGATGGGCTACGAGCAGTACTTC. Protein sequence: CASSLDPSGMGYEQYF.

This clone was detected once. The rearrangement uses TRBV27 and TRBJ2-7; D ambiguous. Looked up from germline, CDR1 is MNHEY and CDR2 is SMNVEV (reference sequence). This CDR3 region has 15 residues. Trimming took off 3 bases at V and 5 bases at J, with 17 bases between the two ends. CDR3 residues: CASSFSFQLLNEQYF. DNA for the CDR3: TGTGCCAGCAGTTTCTCTTTCCAATTACTCAACGAGCAGTACTTC.

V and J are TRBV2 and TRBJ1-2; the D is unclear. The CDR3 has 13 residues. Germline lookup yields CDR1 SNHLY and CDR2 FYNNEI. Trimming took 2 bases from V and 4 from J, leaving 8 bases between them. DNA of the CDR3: TGTGCCAGCAGTGAAACCGAGGCCTATGGCTACACCTTC. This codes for CASSETEAYGYTF. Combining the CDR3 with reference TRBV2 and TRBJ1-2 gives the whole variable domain EPEVTQTPSHQVTQMGQEVILRCVPISNHLYFYWYRQILGQKVEFLVSFYNNEISEKSEIFDDQFSVERPDGSNFTLKIRSTKLEDSAMYFCASSETEAYGYTFGSGTRLTVV.

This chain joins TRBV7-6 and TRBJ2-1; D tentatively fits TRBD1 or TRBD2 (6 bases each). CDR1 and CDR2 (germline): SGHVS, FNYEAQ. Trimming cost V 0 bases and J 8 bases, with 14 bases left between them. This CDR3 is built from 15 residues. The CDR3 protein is CASSLALGGSDEQFF. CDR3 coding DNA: TGTGCCAGCAGCTTAGCTCTAGGGGGGTCGGATGAGCAGTTCTTC.

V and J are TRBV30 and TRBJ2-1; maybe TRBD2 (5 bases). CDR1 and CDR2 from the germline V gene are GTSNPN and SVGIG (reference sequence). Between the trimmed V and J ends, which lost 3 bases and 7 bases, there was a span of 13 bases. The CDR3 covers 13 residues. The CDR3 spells CAWRNKGRNEQFF. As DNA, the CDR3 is TGTGCCTGGAGGAACAAAGGGAGAAATGAGCAGTTCTTC.

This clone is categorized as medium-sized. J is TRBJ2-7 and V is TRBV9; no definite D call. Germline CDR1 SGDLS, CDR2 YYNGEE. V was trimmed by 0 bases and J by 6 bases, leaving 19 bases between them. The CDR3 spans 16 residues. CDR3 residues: CASSVEGIGSPLEQYF. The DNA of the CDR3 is TGTGCCAGCAGCGTAGAAGGGATAGGGTCACCCCTCGAGCAGTACTTC. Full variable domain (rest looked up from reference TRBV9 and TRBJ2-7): DSGVTQTPKHLITATGQRVTLRCSPRSGDLSVYWYQQSLDQGLQFLIQYYNGEERAKGNILERFSAQQFPDLHSELNLSSLELGDSALYFCASSVEGIGSPLEQYFGPGTRLTVT.